Shown below are 22 T cell receptor beta chains from a single sample sequenced in a study of regulatory T cells in long-lasting Graves disease. To make TCR beta libraries, researchers used iRepertoire HTBI primers and Arm-PCR of CDR3 regions. TCRdb re-derived calls from the multiplex PCR reads in MiXCR, one entry per CDR3 protein. The sample lists about 540,000 distinct CDR3 sequences, roughly 14% occurring once. The time point: newly diagnosed GD, antithyroid drugs for less than 3 months. There was RNA extracted from PBMCs, and the TCR library was made from it. This same sample was also part of a study on T cells in Graves' hyperthyroidism and ophthalmopathy.

The source was peripheral blood mononuclear cells (PBMCs), collected at new diagnosis, from a patient treated with antithyroid drugs. The source of these receptors is a man aged 25-45 years with Graves disease.

This clonotype was seen many times. This CDR3 is CASSLERAGTGLGEQYF. The CDR3 DNA reads as TGTGCCAGCAGTTTAGAACGGGCCGGGACAGGGTTGGGCGAGCAGTACTTC. The V and J genes are TRBV12-3 or TRBV12-4 and TRBJ2-7; TRBD1 matches at 9 bases. There are 17 residues in the CDR3. After removal of 1 base from V and 6 bases from J, the junction contained 13 bases not matched to a gene.

Ten or more counts support this clonotype. This sequence joins TRBV12-3 or TRBV12-4 and TRBJ2-2, with 8 positions matching TRBD1. The junction had 4 bases not matched to a gene; V was cut back by 7 bases and J by 0 bases. The CDR3 is made up of 15 amino acids. DNA of the CDR3: TGTGCCAGCAAAAGACAGGGGCCGAACACCGGGGAGCTGTTTTTT. Its protein product is CASKRQGPNTGELFF.

There are many counts of this clonotype. CDR3 protein: CASSGAGTGENEQFF. The CDR3 DNA sequence: TGCGCCAGCAGTGGGGCCGGGACAGGGGAAAATGAGCAGTTCTTC. The chain joins TRBV10-1 to TRBJ2-1, with 10 bases fitting TRBD1. The CDR3 runs to 15 residues. Germline V gene lookup returns CDR1 WNHNN and CDR2 SYGVQD (reference sequence). Germline trimming cut 4 bases from V and 7 bases from J; bases unmatched to any gene: 7.

This clonotype was counted between two and nine times. The germline gene is not matched at one end of the junction; a read error may be the cause. The rearrangement uses TRBV29-1 and TRBJ2-7; unclear D gene. Germline-derived CDR1 and CDR2 are SQVTM and ANQGSEA. The CDR3 runs to 13 residues. In DNA, the CDR3 is TGCACCTCCCCTGGCAGTCATACATACGAGCAGTGCTTC. It yields the protein CTSPGSHTYEQCF.

This clonotype was seen ten or more times. The CDR3 loop is CASSRTTSGSLINIQYF. The CDR3 nucleotides are TGTGCCAGCAGCCGAACAACTAGCGGGAGCTTGATAAACATTCAGTACTTC. The genes are TRBV7-2 and TRBJ2-4; 11 positions match TRBD2. The germline gives CDR1 SGHTA, CDR2 FQGNSA. The CDR3 has 17 residues. Trimming at V came to 5 bases and at J to 6 bases, leaving 12 bases not matched to a gene.

The rearrangement links TRBV27 to TRBJ1-2; tentatively, D is TRBD1 (5 bases). The CDR3 has 14 residues. Germline CDR1 reads MNHEY; CDR2 reads SMNVEV (reference sequence). V shed 6 bases and J shed 4 bases, with 15 bases lying between them. CDR3 sequence reads: CASSNLTGFYGYTF. The CDR3 DNA follows: TGTGCCAGCAGCAACCTTACAGGTTTCTATGGCTACACCTTC.

This clonotype was seen at least ten times. This chain uses TRBV2 with TRBJ2-3; a weak D match, TRBD1 (5 bases). The length of the CDR3 is 14 residues. The germline V gene has CDR1 SNHLY and CDR2 FYNNEI. V dropped 9 bases and J dropped 1 base, with 14 bases sitting between them. This chain's CDR3 is CASTRDGGTDTQYF. As DNA, the CDR3 is TGTGCCAGTACCAGGGATGGGGGCACAGATACGCAGTATTTT.

This clonotype was observed many times. V and J are TRBV6-1 and TRBJ1-5; perhaps TRBD1 as D (5 bases). Trimming removed 7 bases from V and 3 bases from J, with 13 bases in between. Germline lookup yields CDR1 MNHNS and CDR2 SASEGT. The CDR3 contains 14 residues. CDR3 DNA sequence: TGTGCCAGCACCCCGGGGCACATCAATCAGCCCCAGCATTTT. It encodes CASTPGHINQPQHF.

This clonotype was seen many times. This sequence joins TRBV6-1 and TRBJ1-1; a possible D gene is TRBD1 (5 bases). With 5 bases removed from V and 0 bases from J, the gap between germline ends came to 16 bases. The CDR3 has 16 amino acids. The germline gives CDR1 MNHNS, CDR2 SASEGT. DNA for the CDR3: TGTGCCAGCAGTCCTGGGGTCGGGACGGTGAACACTGAAGCTTTCTTT. Protein sequence: CASSPGVGTVNTEAFF.

This clonotype was seen at least ten times. This chain uses TRBV20-1 with TRBJ2-7; D not certain. V lost 2 bases, J lost 3 bases, and 11 bases lay in between. The CDR3 spans 13 residues. Germline V CDR1 and CDR2: DFQATT, SNEGSKA (reference sequence). CDR3 in amino acids: CSARWLGFYEQYF. CDR3 bases: TGCAGTGCTAGATGGCTAGGTTTCTACGAGCAGTACTTC.

J is TRBJ2-3 and V is TRBV4-2; TRBD2 matches at 7 bases. Germline CDR1 is LGHNA and CDR2 is YNFKEQ. This CDR3 contains 17 residues. V trimming: 0 bases; J trimming: 0 bases; junction bases outside the gene matches: 6. The CDR3 loop reads CASSQDYLAESTDTQYF. CDR3 DNA sequence: TGTGCCAGCAGCCAAGATTACCTAGCGGAAAGCACAGATACGCAGTATTTT.

This clonotype was seen ten or more times. The V gene is TRBV30, the J gene TRBJ2-3, with D perhaps matching TRBD1 (6 bases). Germline-derived CDR1 and CDR2 are GTSNPN and SVGIG (reference sequence). This CDR3 has 12 residues. V lost 5 bases to trimming and J lost 4 bases, with 10 bases between them. The CDR3 protein is CAWEGVSDTQYF. CDR3 nucleotides: TGTGCCTGGGAGGGGGTTTCAGATACGCAGTATTTT.

This clonotype appeared many times. The V call is TRBV20-1, the J call TRBJ2-7, with 7 bases identical to TRBD2. The CDR3 covers 12 residues. Trimming cost V 4 bases and J 4 bases; bases outside gene matches: 4. Germline assignment: CDR1 DFQATT and CDR2 SNEGSKA (reference sequence). CDR3 sequence: CSATSGNYEQYF. The CDR3 DNA follows: TGCAGTGCTACCAGCGGGAATTACGAGCAGTACTTC.

This clonotype was observed many times. This chain joins TRBV5-4 and TRBJ2-3; D may match TRBD1 or TRBD2 (6 bases each). V was pared by 1 base and J by 5 bases, with 17 bases between. The germline V gene encodes CDR1 SGHNT and CDR2 YYREEE (reference sequence). This CDR3 is built from 16 residues. The CDR3 DNA follows: TGTGCCAGCAGCTTGCGTGCTAAAGGGGGGATAGATACGCAGTATTTT. It encodes CASSLRAKGGIDTQYF.

This clonotype was seen many times. In DNA, the CDR3 is TGTGCCAGCAGTCTGGTGACAGGTTTCGAGCAGTTCTTC. Its translation is CASSLVTGFEQFF. The chain employs TRBV12-3 or TRBV12-4 and TRBJ2-1; possible D gene TRBD1, 6 bases. The CDR3 has 13 amino acids. Trimming took 5 bases from V and 10 from J, leaving 15 bases between them.

The gene calls are TRBV19 and TRBJ1-1; 7 bases align to TRBD1. Trimming cost V 3 bases and J 5 bases; bases outside gene matches: 3. CDR1 and CDR2 (germline): LNHDA, SQIVND (reference sequence). CDR3 length: 13 residues. The CDR3: CASSMKGATEAFF. The CDR3 DNA follows: TGTGCCAGTAGTATGAAGGGGGCGACTGAAGCTTTCTTT.

There are many counts of this clonotype. The chain couples TRBV11-2 to TRBJ2-5, with D possibly TRBD1 on 6 matching bases. CDR3 length equals 16 residues. The V and J ends lost 6 bases and 4 bases respectively, with 21 bases between them. The V gene's germline CDR1 is SGHAT and CDR2 FQNNGV. This chain's CDR3 is CASSPGTLSSIETQYF. The CDR3, as DNA: TGTGCCAGCAGTCCTGGGACACTCTCCAGTATAGAGACCCAGTACTTC.

This chain joins TRBV30 and TRBJ2-5; 10 bases fit TRBD2. Germline values: CDR1 GTSNPN, CDR2 SVGIG (reference sequence). This CDR3 is built from 13 residues. V lost 2 bases, J lost 5 bases, and 2 bases stayed unmatched. The CDR3 sequence: CAWSSSGSETQYF. The CDR3 DNA sequence: TGTGCCTGGAGTTCTAGCGGGAGTGAGACCCAGTACTTC.

In this sample, this clonotype turned up many times. The chain combines TRBV2 with TRBJ2-7; D is undetermined. Germline CDR1 SNHLY, CDR2 FYNNEI. This CDR3 contains 12 residues. V gave up 7 bases and J gave up 5 bases, with 12 bases separating them. CDR3 sequence (DNA): TGTGCCAGCAAGGACCCAGGCAACGAGCAGTACTTC. It is translated as CASKDPGNEQYF.

This clonotype has just a few counts. The rearrangement links TRBV4-1 to TRBJ2-7; unclear D gene. Deletions cut 3 bases from V and 3 bases from J, with 18 bases between. This CDR3 has 16 residues. The germline CDR1 and CDR2 sequences are MGHRA and YSYEKL. CDR3 sequence reads: CASSQGSLRGNYEQYF. The CDR3 DNA reads TGCGCCAGCAGCCAGGGGTCATTACGAGGCAACTACGAGCAGTACTTC.

This chain connects TRBV24-1 to TRBJ1-4, with D tentatively TRBD1 (6 bases). CDR1 KGHDR and CDR2 SFDVKD come from the germline V gene. This CDR3 comprises 15 residues. Between the trimmed V and J ends, which lost 6 bases and 7 bases, there was a span of 17 bases. In nucleotides, the CDR3 is TGTGCCACCAGTTACTGGGAACAGGGAAGTGAAAAACTGTTTTTT. Translating gives CATSYWEQGSEKLFF.

As to this clonotype: This clone may be a read error of a much larger clone one base away. This chain connects TRBV18 to TRBJ1-2; D is ambiguous. The V and J ends lost 2 bases and 4 bases respectively, with 14 bases between them. CDR3 length: 15 residues. Per germline, CDR1 KGHSH and CDR2 LQKENI. The CDR3 DNA reads as TGTGCCAGCTCACCAAGAAGAACTTCTAGCTATGGCTACACCTTC. Residues: CASSPRRTSSYGYTF.